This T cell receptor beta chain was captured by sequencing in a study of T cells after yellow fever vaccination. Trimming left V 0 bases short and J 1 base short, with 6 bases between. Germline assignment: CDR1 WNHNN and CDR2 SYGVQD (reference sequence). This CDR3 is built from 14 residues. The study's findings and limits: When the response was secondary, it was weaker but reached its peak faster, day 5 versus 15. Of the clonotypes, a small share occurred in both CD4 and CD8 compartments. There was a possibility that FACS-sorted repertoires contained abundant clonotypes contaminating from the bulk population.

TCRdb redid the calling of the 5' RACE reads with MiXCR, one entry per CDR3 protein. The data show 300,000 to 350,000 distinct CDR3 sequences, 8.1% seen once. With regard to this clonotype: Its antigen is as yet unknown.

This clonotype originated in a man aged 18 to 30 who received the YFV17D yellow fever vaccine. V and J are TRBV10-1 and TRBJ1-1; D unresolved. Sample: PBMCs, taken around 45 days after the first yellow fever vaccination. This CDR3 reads CASSESPGNTEAFF. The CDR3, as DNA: TGCGCCAGCAGTGAGTCCCCGGGGAACACTGAAGCTTTCTTT.